The 8 T cell receptor beta chains below all came from one sample that was sequenced in a study of technical replicates of blood from a handful of donors (dated by TCRdb to about 2017). Libraries were constructed by the immunoSEQ multiplex PCR assay. TCRdb holds this immuneACCESS table with in-frame rearrangements only. Some clones are missing; in checked studies, unresolved V genes explain under half, and the rest has no known cause. The sample includes about 98,000 clones, with approximately 96% observed a single time. Roughly 0.23% of the sample belongs to the ten largest clones. Sequencing was done on a sample of T cells isolated from PBMCs. These receptors were collected from a human donor in good health.

The V call is TRBV5-1, the J call TRBJ1-3; tentative D call: TRBD1 (6 bases). CDR1 and CDR2 from the germline V gene are SGHRS and YFSETQ. The CDR3 sequence is 16 residues long. Trimming cost V 0 bases and J 2 bases, with 12 bases left between them. The CDR3 DNA sequence: TGCGCCAGCAGCTTGGCCGGGGGGGCAACTGGAAACACCATATATTTT. Translation gives CASSLAGGATGNTIYF.

The chain links TRBV18 to TRBJ1-2; 8 bases align to TRBD1. The J segment lost 8 bases and the V segment lost 3 bases, leaving 5 bases of the junction unmatched. This CDR3 has 13 residues. CDR1 KGHSH and CDR2 LQKENI come from the germline V gene. The CDR3 spells CASSPPGQEGYTF. CDR3 DNA: TGTGCCAGCTCACCCCCGGGACAGGAAGGCTACACCTTC.

V and J are TRBV7-7 and TRBJ2-1; D perhaps matches TRBD2 (5 bases). The CDR3 runs 16 residues. V was clipped by 1 base and J by 4 bases, with 14 bases between them. Looked up from germline, CDR1 is SSHAT and CDR2 is FNYEAQ (reference sequence). CDR3 in amino acids: CASSLGARGLYNEQFF. For the CDR3, the DNA is TGTGCCAGCAGCTTAGGTGCCCGCGGACTTTACAATGAGCAGTTCTTC.

The V call is TRBV5-4, the J call TRBJ2-1, with D perhaps matching TRBD2 (5 bases). Per germline, CDR1 SGHNT and CDR2 YYREEE (reference sequence). The CDR3 sequence is 13 residues long. Trimming took 2 bases from V and 4 from J, leaving 7 bases between them. CDR3 protein: CASSLLEYNEQFF. CDR3 nucleotide sequence: TGTGCCAGCAGCTTACTAGAGTACAATGAGCAGTTCTTC.

The chain links TRBV18 to TRBJ2-2; unclear D gene. The germline CDR1 and CDR2 sequences are KGHSH and LQKENI. V lost 5 bases and J lost 0, with 10 bases in between. There are 15 residues in the CDR3. Here the CDR3 DNA reads TGTGCCAGCTCAAGACAACAGTCGAACACCGGGGAGCTGTTTTTT. Translation gives CASSRQQSNTGELFF.

This chain uses TRBV6-5 with TRBJ2-7; 9 bases map to TRBD1. CDR1 and CDR2 (germline): MNHEY, SVGAGI. V shed 4 bases, J shed 1 base, and the junction held 2 bases outside the gene matches. The CDR3 is 14 residues long. The CDR3 sequence is CASSWDRVSYEQYF. In DNA, the CDR3 is TGTGCCAGCAGTTGGGACAGGGTATCCTACGAGCAGTACTTC.

The rearrangement joins TRBV6-5 to TRBJ2-5; 8 bases are a match to TRBD2. The length of the CDR3 is 14 residues. Per the germline V gene, CDR1 is MNHEY and CDR2 is SVGAGI. The V segment lost 6 bases and the J segment 5 bases; nucleotides outside the gene matches: 8. This chain's CDR3 is CASSSGLGGETQYF. CDR3 nucleotides: TGTGCCAGCAGCTCGGGACTAGGCGGGGAGACCCAGTACTTC.

This chain links TRBV19 with TRBJ2-1, with 8 bases lining up with TRBD2. V shed 3 bases and J 4 bases; nucleotides not matched to a gene: 5. The CDR3 length is 15 residues. CDR1 is LNHDA and CDR2 is SQIVND in the germline V gene (reference sequence). In nucleotides, the CDR3 is TGTGCCAGTAGTATTGAGCGGGAGCCGTACAATGAGCAGTTCTTC. It yields the protein CASSIEREPYNEQFF.